The next 10 T cell receptor beta chains were all read from a single sample in a study of prognosis after radiotherapy for stage I lung cancer. Template was genomic DNA; TCR beta CDR3 amplified in two multiplex PCR rounds. Every TRBV and TRBJ gene had its own specific primer in first-round PCR. Using its own MiXCR run on the multiplex PCR reads, TCRdb lists one record per CDR3 protein. The table has some 15,000 distinct CDR3 sequences, about 30% seen once. The sample consisted of PBMCs, taken before or after stereotactic body radiation therapy (not recorded which). These TCRs come from a donor aged 50 or older with non-small cell lung cancer.

The sample holds a few counts of this clonotype. A far larger clone is one nucleotide away, so this likely arose from a read error. V and J are TRBV6-1 and TRBJ2-1, with unresolved D. Germline CDR1 reads MNHNS; CDR2 reads SASEGT. This CDR3 is built from 11 residues. CDR3 region: CACSSYNEQFF. In DNA, the CDR3 is TGTGCCTGCAGTTCCTACAATGAGCAGTTCTTC.

This clonotype counts as medium-sized. This chain links TRBV2 with TRBJ2-3; 7 bases match TRBD2. Germline V gene data show CDR1 as SNHLY and CDR2 as FYNNEI. The CDR3 extends over 15 amino acids. The V gene end was trimmed by 5 bases and the J gene end by 2 bases; junction bases not matched to a gene: 7. This CDR3 is CASSRTRNPTDTQYF. DNA for the CDR3: TGTGCCAGCAGTCGGACTAGAAACCCCACAGATACGCAGTATTTT.

This clonotype occurred many times. The chain uses TRBV7-2 and TRBJ2-1; 8 bases are a match to TRBD2. CDR1 is SGHTA, CDR2 FQGNSA, per germline. This CDR3 has 15 amino acids. J was trimmed by 4 bases and V by 5 bases; bases with no gene match: 7. Written as DNA, the CDR3 is TGTGCCAGCAGCCCCGGTGGGACTAGTTACAATGAGCAGTTCTTC. Protein product: CASSPGGTSYNEQFF. The full variable domain, in which reference TRBV7-2 and TRBJ2-1 provide the parts outside the CDR3, is GAGVSQSPSNKVTEKGKDVELRCDPISGHTALYWYRQSLGQGLEFLIYFQGNSAPDKSGLPSDRFSAERTGGSVSTLTIQRTQQEDSAVYLCASSPGGTSYNEQFFGPGTRLTVL.

As to this clonotype: A read error may account for a junction end that differs from germline. V usage is TRBV6-1 and J usage is TRBJ1-1; TRBD1 is a possible D gene (6 bases). Germline-derived CDR1 and CDR2 are MNHNS and SASEGT. This CDR3 contains 14 residues. CDR3 nucleotides: TGTTCCAGCAACAACAGGGCCATGAACACTGAAGCTCTCTTT. Translated: CSSNNRAMNTEALF.

This clonotype is deemed medium-sized. The rearrangement links TRBV12-3 or TRBV12-4 to TRBJ2-1; D gene unclear. The CDR3 is 12 amino acids. Trimming took 1 base from V and 10 from J, leaving 8 bases between them. CDR3 sequence: CASSLVGREQFF. CDR3 DNA sequence: TGTGCCAGCAGTTTAGTCGGGCGGGAGCAGTTCTTC.

This clonotype appeared once. J is TRBJ2-3 and V is TRBV7-3; TRBD2 agrees at 7 bases. The V gene's germline CDR1 is SGHTA and CDR2 FQGTGA. Germline trimming cut 1 base from V and 6 bases from J; bases unmatched to any gene: 19. CDR3 length: 19 residues. The CDR3: CASSLRPLVGGGVLDTQYF. The CDR3, as DNA: TGTGCCAGCAGCTTAAGACCCCTGGTGGGGGGGGGAGTTTTGGATACGCAGTATTTT.

This clonotype is categorized as medium-sized. The chain carries TRBV30 and TRBJ1-3, with D perhaps TRBD1 (5 bases). CDR3 length: 15 amino acids. Deletions cut 4 bases from V and 0 bases from J, with 13 bases between. Germline CDR1 is GTSNPN and CDR2 is SVGIG (reference sequence). The CDR3 bases are TGTGCCTGGATTGAACAGGTATACTCTGGAAACACCATATATTTT. Translating it yields CAWIEQVYSGNTIYF.

In its sample, this clonotype was seen many times. This chain uses TRBV28 with TRBJ1-1; 10 positions agree with TRBD1. The CDR3 has 17 residues. CDR1 is MDHEN and CDR2 is SYDVKM in the germline V gene. V lost 6 bases and J lost 0; bases outside the gene matches: 10. The CDR3 DNA reads TGTGCCAGCAGCATTCGACAGGGGGCAGGGGTGAACACTGAAGCTTTCTTT. It specifies CASSIRQGAGVNTEAFF.

This clonotype is deemed medium-sized. The chain links TRBV6-1 to TRBJ2-7; D is ambiguous. V was clipped by 7 bases and J by 5 bases, with 12 bases between them. The CDR3 is 12 amino acids. Looked up from germline, CDR1 is MNHNS and CDR2 is SASEGT. The CDR3 DNA follows: TGTGCCAGCACTATCCCCCCCCACGAGCAGTACTTC. Translated: CASTIPPHEQYF.

This clonotype was seen a handful of times. A much larger clone lies a single base off, so this may be a read error. V gene TRBV7-9 combines with J gene TRBJ1-3, with no clear D. With 4 bases removed from V and 5 bases from J, the gap between germline ends came to 12 bases. Germline values: CDR1 SEHNR, CDR2 FQNEAQ (reference sequence). The CDR3 runs to 14 residues. The DNA for the CDR3 is TGTGCCAGCAGCTCAGAAGTTAGTAGAAACACCATATATTTT. Its protein is CASSSEVSRNTIYF.